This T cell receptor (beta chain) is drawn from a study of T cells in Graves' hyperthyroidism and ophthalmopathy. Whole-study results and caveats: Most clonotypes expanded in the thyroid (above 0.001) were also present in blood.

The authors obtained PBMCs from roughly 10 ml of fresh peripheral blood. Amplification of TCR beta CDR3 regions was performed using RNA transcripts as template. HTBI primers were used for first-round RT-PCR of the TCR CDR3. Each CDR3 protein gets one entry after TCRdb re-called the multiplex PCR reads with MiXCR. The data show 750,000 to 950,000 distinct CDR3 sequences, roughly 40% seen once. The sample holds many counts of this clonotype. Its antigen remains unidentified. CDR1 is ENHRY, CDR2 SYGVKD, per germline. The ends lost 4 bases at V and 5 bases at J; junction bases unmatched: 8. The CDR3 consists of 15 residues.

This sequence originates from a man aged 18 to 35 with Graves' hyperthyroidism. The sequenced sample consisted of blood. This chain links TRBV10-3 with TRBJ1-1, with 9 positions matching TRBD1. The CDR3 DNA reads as TGTGCCATCAGTGGCCGGACAGGGGTGAGGACTGAAGCTTTCTTT. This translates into CAISGRTGVRTEAFF.